These 13 T cell receptor beta chains came from one sample sequenced in a study of blood T cell repertoires in COVID-19. Method: immunoSEQ multiplex PCR; TCRdb's copy keeps in-frame clones and lacks some. The repertoire has 150,000 to 200,000 clones, 81% of them found once; the top ten carry roughly 11%. Sequencing input: peripheral blood. The source of these receptors is a man aged 55-75 years with active or convalescent COVID-19.

This clone was recorded many times. This sequence joins TRBV11-2 and TRBJ1-1; the D gene is possibly TRBD1 (6 bases). The CDR3 is made up of 15 amino acids. Per germline, CDR1 SGHAT and CDR2 FQNNGV. Deletions cut 5 bases from V and 1 base from J, with 14 bases between. The CDR3 DNA reads as TGTGCCAGCAGCCCCACCGGCAGGGGGAACACTGAAGCTTTCTTT. Its protein product is CASSPTGRGNTEAFF.

DNA for the CDR3: TGTGCCAGCAGTGAACGGACAGGCCGGGAGACCCAGTACTTC. Translation gives CASSERTGRETQYF. The V call is TRBV2, the J call TRBJ2-5; the match to TRBD1 covers 7 bases. With V trimmed by 2 bases and J by 5 bases, 5 bases remained unmatched. The germline V gene encodes CDR1 SNHLY and CDR2 FYNNEI. This CDR3 region has 14 residues.

The CDR3 DNA follows: TGTGCCAGCAGTTACTCCGCACGGACTGAAGCTTTCTTT. Translating gives CASSYSARTEAFF. J is TRBJ1-1 and V is TRBV6-5; D ambiguous. Germline assignment: CDR1 MNHEY and CDR2 SVGAGI. V was shortened by 0 bases and J by 5 bases, with 7 bases between the two germline ends. There are 13 residues in the CDR3.

This clone was detected only a few times. The chain is built from TRBV3-1 (or the pseudogene TRBV3-2) and TRBJ2-7, with D unclear. From germline, CDR1 is LGHDT and CDR2 YNNKEL (reference sequence). CDR3 size: 12 residues. Trimming left V 1 base short and J 2 bases short, with 3 bases between. This CDR3 is CASSQGTYEQYF. CDR3 DNA: TGTGCCAGCAGCCAAGGTACCTACGAGCAGTACTTC.

This clone occurred a few times. This sequence joins TRBV7-9 and TRBJ1-6; D is ambiguous. The CDR3 length is 13 residues. The V gene's germline CDR1 is SEHNR and CDR2 FQNEAQ (reference sequence). V lost 5 bases and J lost 5, with 7 bases in between. The CDR3 loop reads CASSPLDNSPLHF. CDR3 nucleotides: TGTGCCAGCAGCCCACTCGATAATTCACCCCTCCACTTT.

The chain recombines TRBV29-1 with TRBJ2-2; no definite D call. The CDR3 loop spans 14 amino acids. V lost 7 bases and J lost 0, with 12 bases in between. CDR1 and CDR2 (germline): SQVTM, ANQGSEA. CDR3 sequence reads: CSALSRSNTGELFF. The CDR3 DNA reads TGCAGCGCCCTGTCTAGATCGAACACCGGGGAGCTGTTTTTT.

The rearrangement uses TRBV10-3 and TRBJ2-7; 8 bases are shared with TRBD2. Losses at the gene ends were 7 bases for V and 3 bases for J; bases not matched to a gene: 11. The CDR3 length is 15 residues. Germline V gene data show CDR1 as ENHRY and CDR2 as SYGVKD. CDR3 sequence: CAITASIAGSYEQYF. Here the CDR3 DNA reads TGTGCCATCACCGCGTCTATAGCGGGGAGCTACGAGCAGTACTTC.

This chain links TRBV18 with TRBJ2-2; possibly TRBD2 for D (5 bases). Germline CDR1 reads KGHSH; CDR2 reads LQKENI. V shed 3 bases and J shed 2 bases, with 13 bases lying between them. This CDR3 is 16 amino acids long. The CDR3 sequence is CASSPRGNRNTGELFF. The CDR3 DNA sequence: TGTGCCAGCTCACCCCGGGGTAATCGAAACACCGGGGAGCTGTTTTTT.

The chain has TRBV7-2 and TRBJ2-7; TRBD2 agrees at 10 bases. CDR3 size: 13 residues. Germline loops: CDR1 SGHTA, CDR2 FQGNSA. Losses at the gene ends were 4 bases for V and 4 bases for J; bases not matched to a gene: 1. This CDR3 reads CASSWTSGYEQYF. DNA for the CDR3: TGTGCCAGCAGCTGGACTAGCGGATACGAGCAGTACTTC. Combining the CDR3 with reference TRBV7-2 and TRBJ2-7 gives the whole variable domain GAGVSQSPSNKVTEKGKDVELRCDPISGHTALYWYRQSLGQGLEFLIYFQGNSAPDKSGLPSDRFSAERTGGSVSTLTIQRTQQEDSAVYLCASSWTSGYEQYFGPGTRLTVT.

This clone was seen once. The chain couples TRBV10-3 to TRBJ1-2, with 9 nucleotides matching TRBD1. With V trimmed by 8 bases and J by 2 bases, 6 bases remained unmatched. Germline loops: CDR1 ENHRY, CDR2 SYGVKD. There are 14 residues in the CDR3. The CDR3 DNA sequence: TGTGCCATCCAGACAGGGGGTTCAAACTATGGCTACACCTTC. Its translation is CAIQTGGSNYGYTF.

As concerns this clone: The same CDR3 also results from other DNA sequences found in this sample. The rearrangement joins TRBV7-3 to TRBJ1-1; D is ambiguous. Germline V lookup: CDR1 SGHTA, CDR2 FQGTGA. The CDR3 totals 13 residues. Trimming cost V 3 bases and J 2 bases, with 7 bases left between them. The CDR3 nucleotides read TGTGCCAGCAGCTTGCAGGCCAACACTGAAGCTTTCTTT. Its translation is CASSLQANTEAFF.

This rearrangement joins TRBV9 to TRBJ2-2; TRBD2 agrees at 7 bases. This CDR3 has 18 amino acids. The V gene's germline CDR1 is SGDLS and CDR2 YYNGEE. Trimming at V came to 0 bases and at J to 4 bases, leaving 12 bases not matched to a gene. CDR3 region: CASSVGGRAGRSTGELFF. The CDR3, as DNA: TGTGCCAGCAGCGTAGGGGGGAGGGCAGGAAGATCCACCGGGGAGCTGTTTTTT.

This sequence joins TRBV24-1 and TRBJ2-1, with 8 bases matching TRBD2. V lost 5 bases, J lost 6 bases, and 5 bases stayed unmatched. Germline V gene data show CDR1 as KGHDR and CDR2 as SFDVKD. The CDR3 consists of 14 residues. The CDR3 spells CATSAGRGTNEQFF. DNA for the CDR3: TGTGCCACCAGTGCCGGGAGGGGGACCAATGAGCAGTTCTTC.